These 5 T cell receptor beta chains came from one sample sequenced in a study of blood T cell repertoires in COVID-19 (dated by TCRdb to 2019 to 2021). The library came from the immunoSEQ multiplex PCR assay. As stored in TCRdb, this immuneACCESS dataset retains in-frame rearrangements with V and J assigned. A fraction of the clones does not appear; measured against another copy, unresolved V genes explain less than half of the discrepancy, and the remainder lacks a known reason. Across this sample there are about 96,000 clones, with approximately 84% seen only once. The ten largest clones capture roughly a sixth of the sample. Material for sequencing was peripheral blood. Receptors originate from a woman aged 60-75 years with acute or convalescent COVID-19.

The V call is TRBV5-1, the J call TRBJ2-3, with D uncertain. Deletions cut 1 base from V and 2 bases from J, with 8 bases between. The germline CDR1 and CDR2 sequences are SGHRS and YFSETQ. CDR3 length equals 14 residues. The DNA for the CDR3 is TGCGCCAGCAGCTTGCAGGCAACCACAGATACGCAGTATTTT. Translated, it gives CASSLQATTDTQYF.

The V call is TRBV29-1, the J call TRBJ2-2, with TRBD2 matching 10 bases. The junction had 1 base not matched to a gene; V was cut back by 6 bases and J by 0 bases. Per germline, CDR1 SQVTM and CDR2 ANQGSEA. The CDR3 runs 14 residues. The CDR3 here is CSVGLAANTGELFF. The CDR3 nucleotides are TGCAGCGTCGGACTAGCGGCGAACACCGGGGAGCTGTTTTTT.

This clone was recorded only once. V and J are TRBV7-9 and TRBJ1-5, with a tentative D call TRBD1 (5 bases). The germline V gene encodes CDR1 SEHNR and CDR2 FQNEAQ (reference sequence). Trimming took off 4 bases at V and 0 bases at J, with 16 bases between the two ends. CDR3 length equals 17 residues. The CDR3 DNA is TGTGCCAGCAGCTGGGCGGGGGGATCCGATAGCAATCAGCCCCAGCATTTT. Encoded protein: CASSWAGGSDSNQPQHF.

The CDR3 bases are TGTGCCAGTAGTCCGGGGGGGGCCGTCAATGAGCAGTTCTTC. It yields the protein CASSPGGAVNEQFF. This chain joins TRBV19 and TRBJ2-1, with 8 positions matching TRBD2. The CDR3 consists of 14 residues. The V and J ends lost 5 bases and 6 bases, in that order; junction bases with no gene match: 6. CDR1 is LNHDA, CDR2 SQIVND, per germline (reference sequence). The full variable domain, in which reference TRBV19 and TRBJ2-1 provide the parts outside the CDR3, is DGGITQSPKYLFRKEGQNVTLSCEQNLNHDAMYWYRQDPGQGLRLIYYSQIVNDFQKGDIAEGYSVSREKKESFPLTVTSAQKNPTAFYLCASSPGGAVNEQFFGPGTRLTVL.

This chain joins TRBV3-1 (or the pseudogene TRBV3-2) and TRBJ2-1; 7 nucleotides line up with TRBD2. Looked up from germline, CDR1 is LGHDT and CDR2 is YNNKEL (reference sequence). This CDR3 region has 12 residues. V trimming: 0 bases; J trimming: 12 bases; junction bases outside the gene matches: 2. The DNA for the CDR3 is TGTGCCAGCAGCCAAGATTCGGGGGGGCAGTTCTTC. Translating it yields CASSQDSGGQFF.